This TCR beta chain was observed in a study of T cell clonality in common variable immunodeficiency (dated by TCRdb to about 2015). Study-level results and caveats: Even though DNA input was the same, control samples had an average of about 89,000 unique sequences each, compared with some 32,000 in CVID samples. The authors noted that sequencing repertoires of T cell subpopulations would be needed to clarify what caused the increased clonality in CVID. Fewer TCRbeta clones were shared among CVID subjects than among healthy controls (p < 0.0001). Increased TCRbeta clonality was found in CVID subjects compared with healthy controls (t-test p = 0.018), with the increase being most characteristic of about a third of subjects. CVID TCRbeta sequences reportedly showed fewer deletions and N-nucleotide insertions and lacked highly modified clones with 13 or more V deletions. Correlations between repertoire features and clinical complications were limited by patient heterogeneity within the CVID cohort.

Most of the CVID patients and most of the healthy controls were of Caucasian heritage. Heparinized peripheral whole blood samples of roughly 5 to 9 ml were obtained from each donor. TCRbeta CDR3 repertoires were sequenced from genomic DNA of adults with common variable immune deficiency (CVID) and healthy adult controls. The control group comprised some 22 healthy adult volunteers, around twelve female and 10 or so male, aged about 23 to 75 years with a mean age of roughly 32. To isolate peripheral blood mononuclear cells, diluted blood was subjected to density centrifugation over Hypaque 1077 or Ficoll-Paque. Genomic DNA was extracted from unsorted mononuclear cells by Qiagen column purification or by a centrifugation-based method. A word on this clone: What this receptor recognizes is not known.

For sequencing, equivalent amounts of genomic DNA were input from CVID and control samples. For every sample, a 60 bp segment covering the rearranged TCRbeta CDR3 region was amplified and then sequenced. TCRbeta amplification used the immunoSEQ assay, a bias-corrected multiplex PCR with high-throughput sequencing. The paper's processing steps were these. Every unique nucleotide sequence counted as a clone and was annotated with V, D and J genes, copy number and frequency. Sequences were labeled productive if in frame, and non-productive if out of frame or containing stop codons. Clonality was calculated from Shannon's entropy as previously described. The predicted amino acid sequences of productive clones were used to derive the mean CDR3 Kyte-Doolittle hydropathy. The R hclust function was used to hierarchically cluster scaled V gene usage with Manhattan distance and complete linkage. Clone sharing by CDR3 amino acid sequence was assessed by resampling 12 repertoires per group over 100 rounds. Repertoires were searched for 70 published EBV-specific and a few hundred published CMV-specific TCRbeta sequences. Analysis left out a couple of CVID samples that produced under 10,000 sequences, so 40 to 50 CVID repertoires remained. This is the immuneACCESS table as TCRdb keeps it, with only in-frame sequences that have V and J called. A part of the clones is gone; compared with another copy, unresolved V genes explain less than half, and the rest is unexplained. V, J and clone size are taken as reported in that table, and D and trimming were inferred from the DNA itself. This sample shows roughly 57,000 clones, and none of them turns up only once. Jointly, the top ten make up 0.83% of the sample.

Sequencing was performed on peripheral blood mononuclear cells. The TCR comes from a person between 18 and 69 years old in good health.

The covered CDR3 bases are TGTGCCAGCTCACCACGCTCAGGGGGCGCACCTAATGAAAAA. Translated, it gives CASSPRSGGAPNEK. The entire CDR3 sequence reads CASSPRSGGAPNEKLFF. This sequence uses TRBV18 and TRBJ1-4, with TRBD1 identical over 8 junction bases. The sequenced fragment ends 3 residues before the CDR3 boundary, so the rest is inferred from the germline J gene. Germline trimming amounts to 1 base on V and 3 bases on J, with 7 as the count of junction bases outside the gene matches. The germline V gene yields KGHSH for CDR1 and LQKENI for CDR2. From its cysteine to its phenylalanine, the CDR3 spans 17 amino acids. The DNA shown is the part of the CDR3 that was read: 42 bases, in frame from base 1.